This entry features one TCR beta chain sequence. Its specificity is not known. The study sequenced cultured CD4+ T cell DNA using the Oncomine TCR Beta short-read assay. MiXCR, applied by TCRdb to the PCR reads, yields one record per CDR3 protein. The data contain more than 13,000 distinct CDR3 sequences, about 65% of them singletons. This sample is drawn from a study of vaccination and CD4 T cells after COVID-19. Study-level information: Stimuli were overlapping spike peptide pools of SARS-CoV-2 and three common cold coronaviruses (HCoV-NL63, HCoV-OC43, HCoV-229E).

Germline V lookup: CDR1 SEHNR, CDR2 FQNEAQ (reference sequence). Trimming pared 3 bases from V and 5 bases from J, leaving 10 bases between. The CDR3 loop spans 13 amino acids. Described treatment: roughly ten-day PBMC culture with coronavirus spike peptide pools or control peptides (ViraFEST assay). The sequenced sample consisted of CD4+ T cells from blood, cultured in vitro. The genes are TRBV7-9 and TRBJ2-5; TRBD2 is a possible D gene (5 bases). The receptor was isolated from a human donor who had recovered from COVID-19. The CDR3 protein is CASSLRTGETQYF. As DNA, the CDR3 is TGTGCCAGCAGCTTGCGGACTGGGGAGACCCAGTACTTC. Filled out from reference TRBV7-9 and TRBJ2-5, the complete variable domain reads DTGVSQNPRHKITKRGQNVTFRCDPISEHNRLYWYRQTLGQGPEFLTYFQNEAQLEKSRLLSDRFSAERPKGSFSTLEIQRTEQGDSAMYLCASSLRTGETQYFGPGTRLLVL.